This is a list of T cell receptor beta chains from one sample in a study of graft-versus-host responses after intestinal transplantation. Sequencing was performed with immunoSEQ multiplex PCR; in TCRdb, only in-frame clones are kept and a portion is missing. Of over 7,500 clones listed, 30% to 35% are singletons. The material sequenced was alloreactive CD8+ T cells from a mixed lymphocyte reaction culture, taken before transplantation. The origin of the receptors is a human patient who was an organ donor for intestinal transplantation. CDR3s include the opening cysteine and the closing phenylalanine or tryptophan. Each record gives: J gene, clone size, V gene, CDR3 protein. Rows give clone size only sometimes, using once, few, many, or a class for an expanded clone.

J gene: TRBJ2-7
clone size: NA
V gene: TRBV21-1
CDR3 protein: CASRTGGYEQYF

J gene: TRBJ2-7
clone size: few
V gene: TRBV10-2
CDR3 protein: CASESDHGYSYEQYF

J gene: TRBJ2-1
clone size: NA
V gene: TRBV19
CDR3 protein: CASSATGGNEQFF

J gene: TRBJ2-3
clone size: NA
V gene: TRBV10-2
CDR3 protein: CATLRVASDLTDTQYF

J gene: TRBJ2-3
clone size: NA
V gene: TRBV27
CDR3 protein: CASTDRGGVITDTQYF

J gene: TRBJ2-1
clone size: NA
V gene: TRBV4-1
CDR3 protein: CASSQEGGPFLNEQFF

J gene: TRBJ2-1
clone size: NA
V gene: TRBV7-2
CDR3 protein: CASSLEAGGDEQFF

J gene: TRBJ2-5
clone size: NA
V gene: TRBV4-3
CDR3 protein: CASSQGSPGTTYSPQETQYF

J gene: TRBJ2-1
clone size: NA
V gene: TRBV19
CDR3 protein: CASSPGLAAYNEQFF

J gene: TRBJ1-6
clone size: few
V gene: TRBV27
CDR3 protein: CASSFLQGVIYNSPLHF

J gene: TRBJ2-2
clone size: NA
V gene: TRBV27
CDR3 protein: CASSLAGAPGELFF

J gene: TRBJ2-1
clone size: NA
V gene: TRBV19
CDR3 protein: CASSTLAGELNEQFF

J gene: TRBJ2-7
clone size: few
V gene: TRBV29-1
CDR3 protein: CSVVPGGGTYEQYF

J gene: TRBJ1-1
clone size: NA
V gene: TRBV11-2
CDR3 protein: CASNPGGFTEAFF

J gene: TRBJ2-2
clone size: NA
V gene: TRBV19
CDR3 protein: CASSTWEAGNTGELFF

J gene: TRBJ2-7
clone size: NA
V gene: TRBV6-6
CDR3 protein: CASSLGGGEQYF

J gene: TRBJ1-2
clone size: NA
V gene: TRBV4-2
CDR3 protein: CASSQDLGNGGYGYTF

J gene: TRBJ2-1
clone size: NA
V gene: TRBV2
CDR3 protein: CASSPGLAGGPGNEQFF

J gene: TRBJ2-7
clone size: few
V gene: TRBV19
CDR3 protein: CASSTGQGMAEYEQYF

J gene: TRBJ2-1
clone size: NA
V gene: TRBV19
CDR3 protein: CASSIAPGQGANEQFF

J gene: TRBJ2-1
clone size: NA
V gene: TRBV6-1
CDR3 protein: CASAGTSGGAAEQFF

J gene: TRBJ2-2
clone size: few
V gene: TRBV7-9
CDR3 protein: CASTDIRGGFELFF

J gene: TRBJ2-1
clone size: NA
V gene: TRBV6-1
CDR3 protein: CASSKRGPSYNEQFF

J gene: TRBJ1-2
clone size: NA
V gene: TRBV7-2
CDR3 protein: CASSLWSVRGPHYGYTF

J gene: TRBJ2-2
clone size: medium-sized
V gene: TRBV9
CDR3 protein: CASSVDGEPRGELFF

J gene: TRBJ1-5
clone size: NA
V gene: TRBV18
CDR3 protein: CASSRRQAHQPQHF

J gene: TRBJ1-2
clone size: large
V gene: TRBV5-6
CDR3 protein: CASSPTGPKGYTF